This record covers a single TCR beta chain. This sample was included in a study of blood T cell repertoires in COVID-19. On the study more broadly: The United States, Italy and Spain were the sources of the acute and convalescent COVID-19 samples. Nucleic acid was either cDNA or gDNA, and it came from T cells, B-cell-depleted T cells, or PBMCs.

Methods used by the authors: It was from reference gene primer amplification that nucleated cell counts were estimated. Sequencing used immunoSEQ multiplex PCR; TCRdb keeps in-frame clones, though not all of them. V and J calls and clone size are given by that table; D and trimming were obtained from the DNA. This table holds some 120,000 clones, approximately 82% found once. Germline V gene lookup returns CDR1 SGDLS and CDR2 YYNGEE. Between the trimmed V and J ends, which lost 0 bases and 1 base, there was a span of 8 bases. This CDR3 region has 16 residues. This clonotype was sampled from an older man with active or convalescent COVID-19. Sequencing input: peripheral blood. The rearrangement links TRBV9 to TRBJ1-6; D call uncertain. The CDR3 bases are TGTGCCAGCAGCGTAGGAGGCAGTTCCTATAATTCACCCCTCCACTTT. This sequence encodes CASSVGGSSYNSPLHF.